Each of the 14 T cell receptor beta chains below was sequenced from the same sample in a study of blood T cell repertoires in COVID-19. The repertoire was sequenced with immunoSEQ multiplex PCR; TCRdb's copy has only in-frame clones and lacks some. This sample yields roughly 70,000 clones, of which about 80% are seen a single time; 15% belongs to the top ten. The sequenced sample consisted of peripheral blood. These receptors were taken from a human donor in a cohort sampled during active COVID-19.

V and J are TRBV7-8 and TRBJ1-1; weak D call: TRBD1 (6 bases). V was trimmed by 3 bases and J by 6 bases, leaving 11 bases between them. CDR3 length: 13 amino acids. Germline V gene sequence: CDR1 SGHVS, CDR2 FQNEAQ. The CDR3 nucleotides read TGTGCCAGCAGCTTTACAGGGTACGCTGAAGCTTTCTTT. The encoded protein is CASSFTGYAEAFF.

The rearrangement uses TRBV7-2 and TRBJ2-7; no reliable D call. The V end lost 2 bases, the J end lost 0 bases, and 8 bases lay between the germline ends. Germline V gene data show CDR1 as SGHTA and CDR2 as FQGNSA. The CDR3 spans 14 residues. The CDR3 loop reads CASSLMGNSYEQYF. For the CDR3, the DNA is TGTGCCAGCAGCTTAATGGGCAACTCCTACGAGCAGTACTTC.

This chain uses TRBV18 with TRBJ2-3; D perhaps matches TRBD2 (6 bases). CDR1 is KGHSH and CDR2 is LQKENI in the germline V gene. Between the trimmed V and J ends, which lost 3 bases and 2 bases, there was a span of 21 bases. The CDR3 spans 18 residues. The CDR3 spells CASSPLYVRAGYTDTQYF. The CDR3 nucleotides read TGTGCCAGCTCACCTCTCTACGTCCGTGCGGGGTACACAGATACGCAGTATTTT.

The CDR3 sequence: CASSLLQGPSYEQYF. The CDR3 region has the DNA TGTGCCAGCAGCCTCTTACAGGGCCCCTCCTACGAGCAGTACTTC. This rearrangement joins TRBV7-6 to TRBJ2-7; D perhaps matches TRBD1 (6 bases). The ends were cut back, 5 bases at V and 0 bases at J, with 14 bases in the middle. The germline V gene encodes CDR1 SGHVS and CDR2 FNYEAQ. This CDR3 has 15 residues.

The genes are TRBV5-1 and TRBJ2-1, with 8 bases fitting TRBD2. After removal of 0 bases from V and 0 bases from J, the junction contained 2 bases not matched to a gene. Germline values: CDR1 SGHRS, CDR2 YFSETQ. The CDR3 spans 16 residues. CDR3 protein: CASSLEGLVSYNEQFF. In DNA form, the CDR3 reads TGCGCCAGCAGCTTGGAGGGACTAGTCTCCTACAATGAGCAGTTCTTC.

The chain recombines TRBV7-2 with TRBJ1-1, with D perhaps TRBD1 (5 bases). Trimming shortened V by 1 base and J by 0 bases, and 15 bases separated the two germline ends. The CDR3 spans 17 residues. Germline assignment: CDR1 SGHTA and CDR2 FQGNSA. The CDR3 here is CASSLGGGDGLNTEAFF. In DNA form, the CDR3 reads TGTGCCAGCAGCTTAGGGGGGGGAGACGGCTTGAACACTGAAGCTTTCTTT.

The chain carries TRBV19 and TRBJ2-3, with TRBD1 as a possible D gene (5 bases). The CDR3 spans 14 residues. Trimming took 7 bases from V and 0 from J, leaving 11 bases between them. The germline V gene has CDR1 LNHDA and CDR2 SQIVND (reference sequence). The CDR3 sequence is CASTPDSSTDTQYF. The CDR3 nucleotides are TGTGCCAGTACCCCAGACAGTAGCACAGATACGCAGTATTTT.

V gene TRBV18 combines with J gene TRBJ2-3; 11 positions agree with TRBD1. This CDR3 has 17 residues. Germline V lookup: CDR1 KGHSH, CDR2 LQKENI. The V segment lost 0 bases and the J segment 5 bases; nucleotides outside the gene matches: 7. In DNA form, the CDR3 reads TGTGCCAGCTCACCACCAAGGACAGGGGGCGTCGGAGATACGCAGTATTTT. Protein: CASSPPRTGGVGDTQYF.

The V and J genes are TRBV11-2 and TRBJ2-1, with TRBD1 matching over 7 bases. Trimming at V came to 1 base and at J to 3 bases, leaving 3 bases not matched to a gene. This CDR3 contains 15 residues. Germline CDR1 SGHAT, CDR2 FQNNGV. The CDR3 region has the DNA TGTGCCAGCAGCTTAGGTAGGGGGCGCTACAATGAGCAGTTCTTC. It specifies CASSLGRGRYNEQFF. The full variable domain, its missing parts supplied by reference TRBV11-2 and TRBJ2-1, is EAGVAQSPRYKIIEKRQSVAFWCNPISGHATLYWYQQILGQGPKLLIQFQNNGVVDDSQLPKDRFSAERLKGVDSTLKIQPAKLEDSAVYLCASSLGRGRYNEQFFGPGTRLTVL.

V and J are TRBV5-1 and TRBJ2-1; tentative D call: TRBD2 (6 bases). The germline V gene has CDR1 SGHRS and CDR2 YFSETQ. The V gene lost 5 bases and the J gene lost 4 bases, with 16 bases spanning the gap. The CDR3 consists of 15 residues. Here the CDR3 DNA reads TGCGCCAGCAGTCTGGAGGGCCCGAGTTACAATGAGCAGTTCTTC. Protein product: CASSLEGPSYNEQFF.

The rearrangement links TRBV5-1 to TRBJ2-3; TRBD2 might be the D (7 bases). The CDR3 is made up of 16 amino acids. V shed 1 base and J shed 0 bases, with 12 bases lying between them. Germline V gene data show CDR1 as SGHRS and CDR2 as YFSETQ. The CDR3 sequence: CASSLRGGSSTDTQYF. The CDR3 region has the DNA TGCGCCAGCAGCTTGAGGGGGGGTTCTAGCACAGATACGCAGTATTTT.

The chain couples TRBV18 to TRBJ2-1, with 7 positions matching TRBD2. Per germline, CDR1 KGHSH and CDR2 LQKENI. The length of the CDR3 is 15 residues. V trimming: 4 bases; J trimming: 7 bases; junction bases outside the gene matches: 10. The CDR3 spells CASSLQTREGNEQFF. In DNA, the CDR3 is TGTGCCAGCTCACTGCAGACCAGGGAGGGTAATGAGCAGTTCTTC.

V and J are TRBV18 and TRBJ1-1; 8 positions agree with TRBD1. The ends lost 6 bases at V and 6 bases at J; junction bases unmatched: 6. Germline-derived CDR1 and CDR2 are KGHSH and LQKENI. The CDR3 consists of 13 residues. CDR3 DNA sequence: TGTGCCAGCTCCTCCGGACAGGGCGCTGAAGCTTTCTTT. Translated, it gives CASSSGQGAEAFF.

The chain combines TRBV5-5 with TRBJ1-3; 11 bases line up with TRBD1. The ends lost 3 bases at V and 1 base at J; junction bases unmatched: 9. CDR3 length: 18 residues. The germline V gene encodes CDR1 SGHKS and CDR2 YYEKEE (reference sequence). The CDR3 protein is CASSSRRGQGVSGNTIYF. The DNA for the CDR3 is TGTGCCAGCAGCTCGAGAAGGGGACAGGGGGTATCTGGAAACACCATATATTTT.